Sequencing of this TCR beta chain was carried out in a study of blood T cell repertoires in COVID-19. Trimming took 2 bases from V and 4 from J; bases not matched to a gene: 5. CDR1 MNHEY and CDR2 SVGEGT come from the germline V gene. The CDR3 runs 16 residues. This table comes from immunoSEQ multiplex PCR, and its TCRdb copy is limited to in-frame clones, with some not included. The sample yields around 60,000 clones, around nine tenths seen once. The origin of this receptor is a human donor in a cohort sampled during active COVID-19. The chain recombines TRBV6-2 or TRBV6-3 with TRBJ2-1; 10 nucleotides line up with TRBD1. Sequencing used peripheral blood. The CDR3 sequence is CASSYPGQGIYNEQFF. CDR3 sequence (DNA): TGTGCCAGCAGTTACCCGGGACAGGGGATATACAATGAGCAGTTCTTC.